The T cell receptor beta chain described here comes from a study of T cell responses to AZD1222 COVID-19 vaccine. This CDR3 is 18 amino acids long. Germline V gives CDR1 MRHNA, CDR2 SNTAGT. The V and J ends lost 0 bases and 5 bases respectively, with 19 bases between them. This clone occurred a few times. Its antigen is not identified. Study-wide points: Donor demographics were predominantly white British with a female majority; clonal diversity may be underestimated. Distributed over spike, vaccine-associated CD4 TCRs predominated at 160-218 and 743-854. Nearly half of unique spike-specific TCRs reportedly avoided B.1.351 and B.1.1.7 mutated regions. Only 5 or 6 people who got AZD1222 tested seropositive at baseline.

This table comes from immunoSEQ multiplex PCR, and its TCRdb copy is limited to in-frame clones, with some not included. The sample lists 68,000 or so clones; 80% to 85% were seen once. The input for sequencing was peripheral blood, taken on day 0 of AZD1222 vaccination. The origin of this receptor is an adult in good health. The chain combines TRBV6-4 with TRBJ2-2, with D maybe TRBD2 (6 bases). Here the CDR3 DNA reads TGTGCCAGCAGTGACTCTGGGCGAGCCGGGGGTGAAACCGGGGAGCTGTTTTTT. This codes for CASSDSGRAGGETGELFF.